Presented here are 18 T cell receptor beta chains from one specimen sequenced in a study of cytomegalovirus exposure and HLA in healthy donors. The study ran its PCR with 60 Vbeta and 13 Jbeta primers. Measured with immunoSEQ multiplex PCR; TCRdb has only the in-frame clones, and not every one. Altogether some 100,000 clones are present, roughly 80% being singletons, with the ten largest covering 2.1%. Sequenced input: PBMCs. All receptors come from a man aged 18-30 years in good health and CMV-seronegative.

V and J are TRBV11-2 and TRBJ1-2; D perhaps matches TRBD1 (6 bases). V lost 5 bases and J 4 bases, leaving 8 bases between the germline ends. In germline, CDR1 is SGHAT, CDR2 FQNNGV. This CDR3 region has 12 residues. CDR3 nucleotides: TGTGCCAGCAGCCAGGACAGCTATGGCTACACCTTC. Translating gives CASSQDSYGYTF.

The chain has TRBV30 and TRBJ1-1; the match to TRBD1 covers 9 bases. Looked up from germline, CDR1 is GTSNPN and CDR2 is SVGIG (reference sequence). The V and J ends lost 5 bases and 5 bases, in that order; junction bases with no gene match: 3. The CDR3 runs 12 residues. CDR3 in DNA: TGTGCCTGGGATGACAGGGGGACTGAAGCTTTCTTT. Amino acids: CAWDDRGTEAFF.

The J gene is TRBJ1-1, the V gene TRBV11-2, with D uncertain. The CDR3 has 13 residues. Trimming took 1 base from V and 7 from J, leaving 10 bases between them. Germline-derived CDR1 and CDR2 are SGHAT and FQNNGV. CDR3 nucleotides: TGTGCCAGCAGCTTAGGCGGGCCCGGTGAAGCTTTCTTT. Protein product: CASSLGGPGEAFF.

The genes are TRBV9 and TRBJ1-4; D not certain. Germline CDR1 and CDR2: SGDLS and YYNGEE. V gave up 5 bases and J gave up 7 bases, with 18 bases separating them. The CDR3 is made up of 15 amino acids. CDR3 coding DNA: TGTGCCAGCAGTAAAAGGGAGGGCGGTGGTGAAAAACTGTTTTTT. Residues: CASSKREGGGEKLFF.

The chain is built from TRBV30 and TRBJ1-5; 8 nucleotides line up with TRBD1. The germline V gene has CDR1 GTSNPN and CDR2 SVGIG (reference sequence). Unmatched junction bases numbered 10, after V lost 5 bases and J lost 7 bases. The CDR3 runs to 14 residues. CDR3 DNA sequence: TGTGCCTGGTCTGGGCAGGGGGCAGGCCAGCCCCAGCATTTT. Translation gives CAWSGQGAGQPQHF.

V gene TRBV5-1 combines with J gene TRBJ2-5; a possible D gene is TRBD2 (5 bases). Trimming took off 0 bases at V and 0 bases at J, with 15 bases between the two ends. The CDR3 runs 17 residues. Looked up from germline, CDR1 is SGHRS and CDR2 is YFSETQ. The CDR3 region has the DNA TGCGCCAGCAGCTTGGCTGAGGGCAGCCTTTACCAAGAGACCCAGTACTTC. It specifies CASSLAEGSLYQETQYF.

V usage is TRBV5-1 and J usage is TRBJ2-7; tentatively, D is TRBD2 (6 bases). The CDR3 runs to 16 residues. V was shortened by 1 base and J by 1 base, with 15 bases between the two germline ends. Germline V gives CDR1 SGHRS, CDR2 YFSETQ. CDR3 nucleotide sequence: TGCGCCAGCAGCTTGAGGGGCGGGACGCTTTCCTACGAGCAGTACTTC. Translation: CASSLRGGTLSYEQYF.

The V and J genes are TRBV14 and TRBJ2-7; tentatively, D is TRBD1 (6 bases). Deletions cut 1 base from V and 5 bases from J, with 12 bases between. The CDR3 contains 14 residues. Germline lookup yields CDR1 SGHDN and CDR2 FVKESK. The CDR3 region is CASSQGFGQNEQYF. In DNA form, the CDR3 reads TGTGCCAGCAGCCAAGGGTTCGGACAGAACGAGCAGTACTTC.

The rearrangement joins TRBV19 to TRBJ1-4; 10 bases are a match to TRBD1. Trimming took 3 bases from V and 0 from J; bases not matched to a gene: 4. This CDR3 region has 17 residues. The germline CDR1 and CDR2 sequences are LNHDA and SQIVND (reference sequence). CDR3 coding DNA: TGTGCCAGTAGTATGAGGGGACAGGGGACAACTAATGAAAAACTGTTTTTT. It specifies CASSMRGQGTTNEKLFF. Based on the CDR3 plus reference TRBV19 and TRBJ1-4, the full variable domain is DGGITQSPKYLFRKEGQNVTLSCEQNLNHDAMYWYRQDPGQGLRLIYYSQIVNDFQKGDIAEGYSVSREKKESFPLTVTSAQKNPTAFYLCASSMRGQGTTNEKLFFGSGTQLSVL.

This chain connects TRBV28 to TRBJ2-7; 8 nucleotides agree with TRBD1. V was pared by 6 bases and J by 2 bases, with 9 bases of the junction left unmatched. This CDR3 comprises 15 residues. The V gene's germline CDR1 is MDHEN and CDR2 SYDVKM. The chain's CDR3 is CASSIKRQGTYEQYF. In DNA, the CDR3 is TGTGCCAGCAGCATTAAAAGACAGGGGACCTACGAGCAGTACTTC.

This clone was seen once. The V gene is TRBV27, the J gene TRBJ1-2; possibly TRBD1 for D (5 bases). The CDR3 runs 13 residues. The ends were cut back, 5 bases at V and 7 bases at J, with 14 bases in the middle. The germline V gene has CDR1 MNHEY and CDR2 SMNVEV (reference sequence). The CDR3 sequence: CASSPSPGFGYTF. The CDR3 DNA follows: TGTGCCAGCAGTCCCTCGCCAGGGTTTGGCTACACCTTC.

The chain employs TRBV30 and TRBJ2-7, with a weak D call TRBD1 (6 bases). There are 12 residues in the CDR3. Germline CDR1 and CDR2: GTSNPN and SVGIG (reference sequence). V was shortened by 3 bases and J by 2 bases, with 8 bases between the two germline ends. CDR3 nucleotides: TGTGCCTGGAGGACAGGCACCTACGAGCAGTACTTC. It codes for CAWRTGTYEQYF.

The V gene is TRBV9, the J gene TRBJ1-2; 7 nucleotides line up with TRBD1. Trimming at V came to 4 bases and at J to 8 bases, leaving 17 bases not matched to a gene. Germline loops: CDR1 SGDLS, CDR2 YYNGEE. The CDR3 contains 16 residues. The CDR3 loop is CASSNVRDSRLRGYTF. The CDR3 DNA reads TGTGCCAGCAGCAACGTCCGGGACAGCCGTCTACGCGGCTACACCTTC.

V is TRBV6-1 and J is TRBJ2-5; TRBD2 matches at 12 bases. CDR1 MNHNS and CDR2 SASEGT come from the germline V gene. This CDR3 is built from 18 residues. With V trimmed by 4 bases and J by 5 bases, 14 bases remained unmatched. The CDR3 loop is CASSASRTSGDIRETQYF. In DNA form, the CDR3 reads TGTGCCAGCAGTGCGTCCCGGACTAGCGGGGATATACGGGAGACCCAGTACTTC.

This sequence joins TRBV27 and TRBJ1-4, with 10 positions matching TRBD1. The CDR3 length is 14 residues. Losses at the gene ends were 6 bases for V and 7 bases for J; bases not matched to a gene: 5. Germline V gene sequence: CDR1 MNHEY, CDR2 SMNVEV (reference sequence). CDR3 protein: CASSLTGGTEKLFF. The CDR3 bases are TGTGCCAGCAGCCTGACAGGGGGCACTGAAAAACTGTTTTTT.

The J gene is TRBJ2-5, the V gene TRBV19, with 8 positions matching TRBD2. CDR3 length equals 18 residues. CDR1 is LNHDA, CDR2 SQIVND, per germline (reference sequence). Trimming took 5 bases from V and 1 from J; bases not matched to a gene: 15. The CDR3 loop reads CASSPGTRGGFSQETQYF. Here the CDR3 DNA reads TGTGCCAGTAGTCCCGGGACTAGGGGCGGGTTTAGCCAAGAGACCCAGTACTTC.

The V and J genes are TRBV6-1 and TRBJ2-1; 10 nucleotides match TRBD2. The V segment lost 3 bases and the J segment 7 bases; nucleotides outside the gene matches: 9. There are 16 residues in the CDR3. CDR1 and CDR2 (germline): MNHNS, SASEGT. The CDR3 DNA sequence: TGTGCCAGCAGTGACAGACGGAGCGGGAGGGAAAATGAGCAGTTCTTC. This encodes CASSDRRSGRENEQFF.

The chain uses TRBV2 and TRBJ1-4; TRBD1 is a possible D gene (6 bases). V lost 4 bases to trimming and J lost 7 bases, with 19 bases between them. The CDR3 is 16 amino acids. Germline V lookup: CDR1 SNHLY, CDR2 FYNNEI. CDR3 residues: CASSGPWTGGIEKLFF. Written as DNA, the CDR3 is TGTGCCAGCAGTGGGCCCTGGACTGGGGGCATTGAAAAACTGTTTTTT.